The next 20 T cell receptor beta chains were all read from a single sample in a study of technical replicates of blood from a handful of donors. The repertoire was sequenced with immunoSEQ multiplex PCR; TCRdb's copy has only in-frame clones and lacks some. Of about 14,000 clones listed, roughly 80% were seen once; the top ten hold 12%. Material: PBMCs. All receptors come from a human donor in good health.

V is TRBV29-1 and J is TRBJ2-7; TRBD1 is a possible D gene (6 bases). The V gene's germline CDR1 is SQVTM and CDR2 ANQGSEA. The CDR3 runs to 11 residues. The V and J ends lost 2 bases and 6 bases respectively, with 8 bases between them. CDR3 DNA: TGCAGCGTTGAAACAGGGAGCGAGCAGTACTTC. As protein: CSVETGSEQYF.

The rearrangement links TRBV5-1 to TRBJ2-5; 11 bases match TRBD1. After removal of 4 bases from V and 5 bases from J, the junction contained 10 bases not matched to a gene. The CDR3 has 16 residues. Germline V gives CDR1 SGHRS, CDR2 YFSETQ. For the CDR3, the DNA is TGCGCCAGCAGCGACGGGACAGGGGGACTCCCGGAGACCCAGTACTTC. Translating it yields CASSDGTGGLPETQYF.

A few counts support this clone. The V call is TRBV7-2, the J call TRBJ2-7; D may be TRBD1 (6 bases). With 5 bases removed from V and 3 bases from J, the gap between germline ends came to 8 bases. The germline V gene encodes CDR1 SGHTA and CDR2 FQGNSA. The CDR3 spans 12 residues. CDR3 region: CASSQGGYEQYF. In nucleotides, the CDR3 is TGTGCCAGCAGCCAAGGGGGCTACGAGCAGTACTTC. The full variable domain, completed using reference TRBV7-2 and TRBJ2-7, is GAGVSQSPSNKVTEKGKDVELRCDPISGHTALYWYRQSLGQGLEFLIYFQGNSAPDKSGLPSDRFSAERTGGSVSTLTIQRTQQEDSAVYLCASSQGGYEQYFGPGTRLTVT.

This chain uses TRBV5-1 with TRBJ2-5, with TRBD2 identical over 11 bases. Germline assignment: CDR1 SGHRS and CDR2 YFSETQ. V shed 4 bases and J 1 base; nucleotides not matched to a gene: 12. CDR3 length: 18 residues. For the CDR3, the DNA is TGCGCCAGCAGCCTGGCTAAGACTAGCGGGACGCTCCAAGAGACCCAGTACTTC. Protein sequence: CASSLAKTSGTLQETQYF.

The chain couples TRBV2 to TRBJ2-1; D is undetermined. The CDR3 runs to 11 residues. From germline, CDR1 is SNHLY and CDR2 FYNNEI. Trimming cost V 4 bases and J 7 bases, with 5 bases left between them. The CDR3 is CASSARNEQFF. In nucleotides, the CDR3 is TGTGCCAGCAGTGCTCGGAATGAGCAGTTCTTC. Looking up the rest from reference TRBV2 and TRBJ2-1 gives the full variable domain: EPEVTQTPSHQVTQMGQEVILRCVPISNHLYFYWYRQILGQKVEFLVSFYNNEISEKSEIFDDQFSVERPDGSNFTLKIRSTKLEDSAMYFCASSARNEQFFGPGTRLTVL.

This clone has only a few counts. The V gene is TRBV2, the J gene TRBJ1-5; no clear D gene. Germline values: CDR1 SNHLY, CDR2 FYNNEI. The CDR3 loop spans 14 amino acids. The V end was cut by 4 bases, the J end by 5 bases, with 12 bases between. In DNA, the CDR3 is TGTGCCAGCAGTGGTGAGGGTGCCGATCAGCCCCAGCATTTT. Amino acids: CASSGEGADQPQHF.

This clone was recorded only once. Other DNA variants within this sample encode the same CDR3. The chain links TRBV5-1 to TRBJ1-1; possible D gene TRBD1, 6 bases. The CDR3 has 14 amino acids. Germline lookup yields CDR1 SGHRS and CDR2 YFSETQ. V lost 4 bases and J lost 3, with 13 bases in between. CDR3 nucleotide sequence: TGCGCCAGCAGCCTGGGGGGCGGTTACACTGAAGCTTTCTTT. Amino acid sequence: CASSLGGGYTEAFF.

The rearrangement uses TRBV2 and TRBJ2-4; maybe TRBD1 (6 bases). Germline CDR1 reads SNHLY; CDR2 reads FYNNEI. This CDR3 contains 14 residues. V was pared by 7 bases and J by 6 bases, with 16 bases between. The CDR3: CASIENFRGNIQYF. For the CDR3, the DNA is TGTGCCAGCATCGAAAATTTCAGGGGAAACATTCAGTACTTC.

The V call is TRBV18, the J call TRBJ1-1; D not certain. Germline CDR1 and CDR2: KGHSH and LQKENI. V lost 2 bases and J lost 6, with 10 bases in between. The length of the CDR3 is 13 residues. As DNA, the CDR3 is TGTGCCAGCTCACCAGGAACTCAGGCTGAAGCTTTCTTT. Translating it yields CASSPGTQAEAFF.

This clone occurred a few times. This sequence joins TRBV2 and TRBJ1-1; TRBD1 aligns across 7 bases. CDR1 and CDR2 from the germline V gene are SNHLY and FYNNEI. The V segment lost 6 bases and the J segment 1 base; nucleotides outside the gene matches: 8. This CDR3 comprises 15 residues. CDR3 coding DNA: TGTGCCAGCAGCAAGGAATGGACAGGGAACACTGAAGCTTTCTTT. Translation: CASSKEWTGNTEAFF.

This chain joins TRBV28 and TRBJ1-2; TRBD1 matches at 7 bases. This CDR3 spans 16 amino acids. V gave up 7 bases and J gave up 7 bases; unmatched junction bases: 18. Germline V gene sequence: CDR1 MDHEN, CDR2 SYDVKM. Written as DNA, the CDR3 is TGTGCCAGCATAAAGGGATCGGGACAGCCGCCAGGTGGCTACACCTTC. It is translated as CASIKGSGQPPGGYTF.

The chain links TRBV14 to TRBJ1-2; D not resolved. The V gene lost 4 bases and the J gene lost 3 bases, with 12 bases spanning the gap. The CDR3 runs 14 residues. Germline CDR1 and CDR2: SGHDN and FVKESK. The CDR3 DNA sequence: TGTGCCAGCAGCCGCGTAACAGCCGACTATGGCTACACCTTC. This sequence encodes CASSRVTADYGYTF.

This chain uses TRBV4-2 with TRBJ2-1; D may be TRBD1 (6 bases). Germline assignment: CDR1 LGHNA and CDR2 YNFKEQ. Trimming took off 0 bases at V and 4 bases at J, with 16 bases between the two ends. This CDR3 comprises 17 residues. The CDR3 DNA is TGTGCCAGCAGCCAAGATAGTCTGGGGGCGGGTTACAATGAGCAGTTCTTC. Translating gives CASSQDSLGAGYNEQFF.

The chain combines TRBV21-1 with TRBJ1-5; TRBD1 is the table's D call, not checked against the DNA. TRBV21-1 is described as a pseudogene. This CDR3 has 16 residues. The CDR3 region has the DNA TGTGCCAGCAGCAAAGGAGGGACAGGGGGCAATCAGCCCCAGCATTTT. This gives the protein CASSKGGTGGNQPQHF.

The chain recombines TRBV4-2 with TRBJ1-2; the match to TRBD1 covers 7 bases. V trimming: 1 base; J trimming: 3 bases; junction bases outside the gene matches: 8. CDR3 size: 16 residues. Germline loops: CDR1 LGHNA, CDR2 YNFKEQ. CDR3 amino acids: CASSQVRGGADYGYTF. The CDR3 region has the DNA TGTGCCAGCAGCCAAGTTAGAGGGGGCGCAGACTATGGCTACACCTTC.

The rearrangement links TRBV7-6 to TRBJ2-3, with TRBD2 matching 14 bases. The CDR3 is 16 amino acids. The junction had 7 bases not matched to a gene; V was cut back by 5 bases and J by 6 bases. Germline V gene lookup returns CDR1 SGHVS and CDR2 FNYEAQ. This chain's CDR3 is CASSLGLAGAGDTQYF. In DNA, the CDR3 is TGTGCCAGCAGCCTGGGACTAGCGGGAGCAGGGGATACGCAGTATTTT.

The chain is built from TRBV4-1 and TRBJ1-5; tentatively, D is TRBD1 (5 bases). Trimming stripped 0 bases from V and 3 bases from J, with 12 bases between. The germline gives CDR1 MGHRA, CDR2 YSYEKL. This CDR3 region has 16 residues. CDR3 residues: CASSQDRDSLNQPQHF. The CDR3 bases are TGCGCCAGCAGCCAAGATCGGGACTCCCTCAATCAGCCCCAGCATTTT.

J is TRBJ2-7 and V is TRBV28; D gene ambiguous. The CDR3 totals 11 residues. The germline V and J ends were trimmed by 6 bases and 9 bases, with 12 bases remaining between them. Germline CDR1 and CDR2: MDHEN and SYDVKM. The CDR3 DNA reads TGTGCCAGCAGCTCCCCGCCCGGGCAGTACTTC. Amino acid sequence: CASSSPPGQYF.

The gene calls are TRBV7-9 and TRBJ2-7; the D gene is possibly TRBD1 (6 bases). The germline CDR1 and CDR2 sequences are SEHNR and FQNEAQ (reference sequence). The CDR3 extends over 15 amino acids. Trimming cost V 5 bases and J 3 bases, with 17 bases left between them. The DNA of the CDR3 is TGTGCCAGCAGCCGCACAGGGAGCACCTACTACGAGCAGTACTTC. It is translated as CASSRTGSTYYEQYF.

The chain recombines TRBV9 with TRBJ2-7; the match to TRBD2 covers 8 bases. Germline V CDR1 and CDR2: SGDLS, YYNGEE. V shed 3 bases, J shed 3 bases, and the junction held 11 bases outside the gene matches. CDR3 size: 16 residues. CDR3 amino acids: CASSASSGRGLYEQYF. As DNA, the CDR3 is TGTGCCAGCAGCGCATCCAGCGGGAGAGGGCTCTACGAGCAGTACTTC.